Described below is a single T cell receptor (beta chain) sequence and its context. The data are from a study of blood T cell repertoires in COVID-19. TCRdb's copy holds only in-frame clones and misses some; the assay was immunoSEQ multiplex PCR. The data contain approximately 240,000 clones, approximately 86% of them singletons. This CDR3 spans 14 amino acids. Per germline, CDR1 SGHAT and CDR2 FQDESV (reference sequence). The V end was cut by 5 bases, the J end by 4 bases, with 14 bases between. The V gene is TRBV11-1, the J gene TRBJ1-2; the D gene is possibly TRBD1 (6 bases). The sample was PBMCs or T cells enriched from blood (not recorded which). This receptor was identified in a woman aged 25-40 years with acute COVID-19. The DNA for the CDR3 is TGTGCCAGCAGCCTGACAGGAGGCCTCTATGGCTACACCTTC. Translation: CASSLTGGLYGYTF.